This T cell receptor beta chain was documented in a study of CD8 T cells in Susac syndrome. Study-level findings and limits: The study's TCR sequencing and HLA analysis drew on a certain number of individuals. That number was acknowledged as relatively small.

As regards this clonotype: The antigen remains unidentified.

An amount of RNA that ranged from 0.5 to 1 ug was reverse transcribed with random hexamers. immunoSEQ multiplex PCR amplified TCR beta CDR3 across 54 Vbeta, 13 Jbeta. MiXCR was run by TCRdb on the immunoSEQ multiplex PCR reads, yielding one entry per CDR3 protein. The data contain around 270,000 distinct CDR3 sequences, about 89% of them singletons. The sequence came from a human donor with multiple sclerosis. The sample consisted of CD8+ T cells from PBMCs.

The CDR3 spells CASSTSGANIQYF. The CDR3 nucleotides read TGTGCCAGCAGTACCTCTGGGGCAAACATTCAGTACTTC. The genes are TRBV12-3 or TRBV12-4 and TRBJ2-4; TRBD1 might be the D (5 bases). The V and J ends lost 5 bases and 6 bases respectively, with 11 bases between them. The CDR3 is made up of 13 amino acids.